The 3 T cell receptor beta chains given below trace back to one sample, sequenced in a study of metastatic and nonmetastatic thyroid tumors. From the PCR reads, TCRdb re-called clones with MiXCR. The sample has about 13,000 clones, around 25% seen once; the top ten hold roughly three fifths. All patients were treatment-naive before thyroid surgery. Sequencing input: blood. The receptors were sampled from a male donor with papillary thyroid cancer or a benign thyroid nodule (not recorded which). Some clones in this sample may be carry-over from other donors' samples.

This clone has only a few counts. The chain links TRBV12-3 or TRBV12-4 to TRBJ2-1; 8 bases map to TRBD2. The V segment lost 6 bases and the J segment 5 bases; nucleotides outside the gene matches: 9. The CDR3 loop spans 15 amino acids. The CDR3, as DNA: TGTGCCAGCAGAGTCATTAGCGGGACTCACAATGAGCAGTTCTTC. Translated, it gives CASRVISGTHNEQFF.

By share of the sample, this clone is medium-sized. This sequence joins TRBV28 and TRBJ1-2, with a tentative D call TRBD1 (5 bases). The CDR3 runs to 14 residues. V was pared by 6 bases and J by 4 bases, with 15 bases between. Per the germline V gene, CDR1 is MDHEN and CDR2 is SYDVKM. The CDR3 nucleotides are TGTGCCAGCAGCCCCACCGGACACCCCTATGGCTACACCTTC. Protein sequence: CASSPTGHPYGYTF.

This chain uses TRBV6-5 with TRBJ1-6; 10 bases fit TRBD1. V trimming: 2 bases; J trimming: 9 bases; junction bases outside the gene matches: 4. This CDR3 has 15 amino acids. Germline V gene sequence: CDR1 MNHEY, CDR2 SVGAGI. The CDR3 DNA reads as TGTGCCAGCAGTTACGGGACAGGGGATATTTCACCCCTCCACTTT. This sequence encodes CASSYGTGDISPLHF.